The TCR beta chain described here comes from a study of CD8 T cells in Susac syndrome. An amount of RNA that ranged from roughly 0.45 to 1 ug was reverse transcribed with random hexamers. The CDR3 of TCR beta was amplified by immunoSEQ multiplex PCR across 54 Vbeta and 13 Jbeta. One entry per CDR3 protein, called by TCRdb with MiXCR from the immunoSEQ multiplex PCR reads. The sample includes roughly 200,000 distinct CDR3 sequences, 85% to 95% seen only once; the top ten take 0.1%. The authors sequenced TCR beta from blood CD8+ and CD4+ T cells. The CD8+ and CD4+ T cells were negatively isolated, with the TEMRA cells enriched by FACS. The clonotype originates from a human donor in good health. The material sequenced was CD4+ T cells from PBMCs.

The CDR3 region has the DNA TGTGCCAGCAGCTTCGCCGGGACAGGGAATGAAAAACTGTTTTTT. This encodes CASSFAGTGNEKLFF. V usage is TRBV7-8 and J usage is TRBJ1-4, with TRBD1 matching over 9 bases. This CDR3 comprises 15 residues. Germline trimming cut 3 bases from V and 5 bases from J; bases unmatched to any gene: 4. Germline values: CDR1 SGHVS, CDR2 FQNEAQ.